The 17 T cell receptor beta chains reported below all come from one sample, sequenced in a study of blood T cell repertoires in COVID-19. TCRdb's copy holds only in-frame clones and misses some; the assay was immunoSEQ multiplex PCR. This table holds a few hundred thousand clones, around 89% found once. Sequenced sample: PBMCs or T cells enriched from blood (not recorded which). The source of these receptors is a woman aged 60-75 years in a cohort exposed to, infected with or recovered from COVID-19 (not recorded which).

This chain links TRBV27 with TRBJ2-1, with TRBD1 as a possible D gene (5 bases). The CDR3 contains 11 residues. From germline, CDR1 is MNHEY and CDR2 SMNVEV (reference sequence). The V and J ends lost 5 bases and 10 bases respectively, with 9 bases between them. The CDR3 here is CASSRGYEQFF. For the CDR3, the DNA is TGTGCCAGCAGTAGGGGTTACGAGCAGTTCTTC.

This chain joins TRBV5-1 and TRBJ2-1, with 7 bases fitting TRBD2. CDR3 size: 14 residues. Germline trimming cut 2 bases from V and 5 bases from J; bases unmatched to any gene: 4. CDR1 and CDR2 (germline): SGHRS, YFSETQ. The CDR3 here is CASSLLAIDNEQFF. DNA of the CDR3: TGCGCCAGCAGCTTACTAGCGATAGACAATGAGCAGTTCTTC.

A single count supports this clone. V gene TRBV7-3 combines with J gene TRBJ2-3, with unresolved D. V was clipped by 0 bases and J by 3 bases, with 7 bases between them. Germline V CDR1 and CDR2: SGHTA, FQGTGA. This CDR3 is 14 amino acids long. The CDR3 DNA follows: TGTGCCAGCAGCTTAACCGCACTTACAGATACGCAGTATTTT. It is translated as CASSLTALTDTQYF.

This rearrangement joins TRBV2 to TRBJ2-3; 7 nucleotides line up with TRBD2. V dropped 4 bases and J dropped 2; count of bases not matched to a gene: 6. The CDR3 sequence is 15 residues long. CDR1 is SNHLY and CDR2 is FYNNEI in the germline V gene. DNA of the CDR3: TGTGCCAGCAGTGGATCAGCGGGGATCACAGATACGCAGTATTTT. Protein sequence: CASSGSAGITDTQYF. Variable domain in full (rest from reference TRBV2 and TRBJ2-3): EPEVTQTPSHQVTQMGQEVILRCVPISNHLYFYWYRQILGQKVEFLVSFYNNEISEKSEIFDDQFSVERPDGSNFTLKIRSTKLEDSAMYFCASSGSAGITDTQYFGPGTRLTVL.

The V call is TRBV7-3, the J call TRBJ2-5; D is perhaps TRBD2 (6 bases). CDR1 and CDR2 from the germline V gene are SGHTA and FQGTGA. The CDR3 loop spans 15 amino acids. The ends were cut back, 5 bases at V and 5 bases at J, with 18 bases in the middle. The CDR3 coding sequence is TGTGCCAGCAGCCCGGGGGTAGGATTTGGGGAGACCCAGTACTTC. Protein: CASSPGVGFGETQYF.

V is TRBV15 and J is TRBJ1-2; D ambiguous. The V and J ends lost 0 bases and 6 bases respectively, with 14 bases between them. The CDR3 contains 15 residues. The germline V gene encodes CDR1 LNHNV and CDR2 YYDKDF (reference sequence). In DNA, the CDR3 is TGTGCCACCAGCAGAGATCGCGGAGGAACAGATGGCTACACCTTC. It encodes CATSRDRGGTDGYTF.

The chain links TRBV27 to TRBJ1-1, with 9 bases lining up with TRBD1. In germline, CDR1 is MNHEY, CDR2 SMNVEV (reference sequence). J was trimmed by 3 bases and V by 5 bases; bases with no gene match: 7. This CDR3 has 15 residues. The CDR3 loop reads CASSTPGTGYTEAFF. The CDR3 DNA follows: TGTGCCAGCAGTACCCCCGGGACAGGGTACACTGAAGCTTTCTTT.

The V call is TRBV19, the J call TRBJ1-5; unclear D gene. Trimming stripped 3 bases from V and 0 bases from J, with 6 bases between. The germline V gene encodes CDR1 LNHDA and CDR2 SQIVND (reference sequence). The CDR3 sequence is 14 residues long. CDR3 DNA: TGTGCCAGTAGTATGAGTAATAGCAATCAGCCCCAGCATTTT. Translated: CASSMSNSNQPQHF.

This clone was picked up one time. This chain connects TRBV7-8 to TRBJ2-3; 12 bases are a match to TRBD2. Germline-derived CDR1 and CDR2 are SGHVS and FQNEAQ. Losses at the gene ends were 5 bases for V and 0 bases for J; bases not matched to a gene: 9. The CDR3 has 18 residues. CDR3 sequence (DNA): TGTGCCAGCAGCCCTCGGACTAGCGGGGCAACTAGCACAGATACGCAGTATTTT. Protein sequence: CASSPRTSGATSTDTQYF. The full variable domain, in which reference TRBV7-8 and TRBJ2-3 provide the parts outside the CDR3, is GAGVSQSPRYKVAKRGQDVALRCDPISGHVSLFWYQQALGQGPEFLTYFQNEAQLDKSGLPSDRFFAERPEGSVSTLKIQRTQQEDSAVYLCASSPRTSGATSTDTQYFGPGTRLTVL.

The rearrangement links TRBV3-1 (or the pseudogene TRBV3-2) to TRBJ1-1; D gene ambiguous. V gave up 4 bases and J gave up 3 bases, with 12 bases separating them. The CDR3 runs to 14 residues. CDR1 and CDR2 from the germline V gene are LGHDT and YNNKEL (reference sequence). DNA for the CDR3: TGTGCCAGCAGCCCCTCCGGGTGGGACACTGAAGCTTTCTTT. This encodes CASSPSGWDTEAFF.

This rearrangement joins TRBV6-5 to TRBJ1-2; possibly TRBD1 for D (6 bases). The V gene's germline CDR1 is MNHEY and CDR2 SVGAGI. The length of the CDR3 is 16 residues. V gave up 2 bases and J gave up 0 bases, with 13 bases separating them. In DNA form, the CDR3 reads TGTGCCAGCAGTTACCCTCAACAGGGCGCTAACTATGGCTACACCTTC. Its protein product is CASSYPQQGANYGYTF.

As concerns this clone: This specimen includes other DNA sequences encoding the same CDR3. This chain connects TRBV28 to TRBJ2-7, with unresolved D. Germline V lookup: CDR1 MDHEN, CDR2 SYDVKM. The CDR3 covers 12 residues. V was pared by 5 bases and J by 0 bases, with 5 bases between. The chain's CDR3 is CASSLDSYEQYF. DNA for the CDR3: TGTGCCAGCAGTCTAGACTCCTACGAGCAGTACTTC.

The DNA of the CDR3 is TGTGCCAGCAGCCAGGGGCAGGGTCTACGATTTCAGTACTTC. Its protein is CASSQGQGLRFQYF. The chain combines TRBV7-2 with TRBJ2-7; TRBD1 is a possible D gene (6 bases). V lost 5 bases, J lost 10 bases, and 21 bases lay in between. CDR3 size: 14 residues. Germline lookup yields CDR1 SGHTA and CDR2 FQGNSA.

This chain uses TRBV7-3 with TRBJ2-3; possibly TRBD1 for D (6 bases). Per germline, CDR1 SGHTA and CDR2 FQGTGA. The length of the CDR3 is 15 residues. The V and J ends lost 5 bases and 2 bases respectively, with 14 bases between them. The CDR3 is CASSAQGGPTDTQYF. The CDR3, as DNA: TGTGCCAGCAGCGCCCAAGGGGGACCCACAGATACGCAGTATTTT. The full variable domain, in which reference TRBV7-3 and TRBJ2-3 provide the parts outside the CDR3, is GAGVSQTPSNKVTEKGKYVELRCDPISGHTALYWYRQSLGQGPEFLIYFQGTGAADDSGLPNDRFFAVRPEGSVSTLKIQRTERGDSAVYLCASSAQGGPTDTQYFGPGTRLTVL.

V and J are TRBV15 and TRBJ2-1; D not certain. From germline, CDR1 is LNHNV and CDR2 YYDKDF (reference sequence). The CDR3 extends over 15 amino acids. V shed 5 bases and J shed 0 bases, with 11 bases lying between them. The CDR3 nucleotides read TGTGCCACCAGCGCCGACCGGAGCTCCTACAATGAGCAGTTCTTC. Its protein product is CATSADRSSYNEQFF.

V and J are TRBV6-2 or TRBV6-3 and TRBJ1-1, with TRBD1 identical over 10 bases. The V and J ends lost 5 bases and 1 base, in that order; junction bases with no gene match: 7. The length of the CDR3 is 16 residues. Germline loops: CDR1 MNHEY, CDR2 SVGEGT. Here the CDR3 DNA reads TGTGCCAGCAGTCCAATAGGGACAGGGGCGAACACTGAAGCTTTCTTT. Translation gives CASSPIGTGANTEAFF.

The V gene is TRBV19, the J gene TRBJ1-3; D remains ambiguous. The CDR3 has 13 amino acids. The germline gives CDR1 LNHDA, CDR2 SQIVND (reference sequence). V was trimmed by 8 bases and J by 0 bases, leaving 8 bases between them. The CDR3 DNA follows: TGTGCCAGTCTGGCCATCTCTGGAAACACCATATATTTT. It encodes CASLAISGNTIYF.